This T cell receptor beta chain was recorded in a study of cytomegalovirus exposure and HLA in healthy donors (dated by TCRdb to the late 2010s). In terms of the full investigation: According to an earlier analysis of a few hundred of the donors, 150 million to 200 million T cells yielded 117 million unique TCR beta sequences and 276 Gb of sequence data. The study combined high-throughput TCR immunosequencing, statistical association of individual TCRs with disease status, and machine learning to predict cytomegalovirus infection status. Among the roughly 390 genotyped donors, approximately 77% belonged to the genetic ancestry cluster associated with self-reported Caucasian donors. The number of typed donors differed by locus: roughly 629-640 for A, B, C, DRB1 and DQB1; approximately 530 for DQA1; some 590 for DPA1; and about 450 for DPB1. Rather than drawing on any new phenotypic data, the later analysis identified candidate immune exposures from TCR beta sequences and the way those sequences occurred across donors. Around 320 gigabases of sequencing data and 70 million to 100 million unique TCR sequences were included in an early release covering 550 to 650 HLA-typed donors. Along with the approximately 700-subject first cohort, a separate validation cohort of 120 different subjects was used. Among around 400 genotyped donors of the cohort, an average of roughly 240,000 unique TCR beta nucleotide sequences were sequenced per donor, around 20% of them non-productive. All discovery cohort repertoires had been generated using a single sequencing platform. Roughly 5 DR-DQ haplotypes were treated as single units for association and clustering because of strong linkage in the cohort. Donor age, sex, ethnicity and CMV serostatus were compiled together with the repertoire data. The study profiled the T cell repertoires of 500 to 800 subjects by immunosequencing and related them to cytomegalovirus serostatus. Genome-wide SNP genotypes for about three fifths of the 666 donors were used in a later genetic analysis, which treated that subset as a discovery cohort. The study aimed to test whether signatures of past pathogen exposure could be identified by cataloging public T cell receptors. HLA typing covered class I and class II loci at four-digit resolution. An earlier analysis of 500 to 650 of the donors applied high-throughput TCR beta sequencing to assess whether each TCR beta V gene segment acted as functional or pseudogenic. To study patterns of TCR occurrence, a later analysis re-analyzed previously published TCR beta repertoires from more than 550 donors and added high-resolution HLA genotyping.

The cohort was made up of roughly 670 healthy bone marrow donors. Cohort members were all nominally healthy when sampled, although unrecorded immune exposures were likely present. The donor was CMV seropositive and was included in the group of 250 to 300 seropositive cohort members. Each donor provided a peripheral blood sample, and peripheral blood mononuclear cells were used for TCR beta sequencing. The Qiagen DNeasy Blood Extraction Kit was used to extract genomic DNA from the blood cell samples. Results the study describes overall, beyond this receptor: When HLA alleles, especially DR and DQ, strongly co-occurred, TCR associations were difficult to assign to individual alleles. An earlier analysis of approximately 540 of the donors showed that most TCR beta V segments appeared in productive rearrangements either about 90% or about 30% of the time, which broadly matched IMGT annotations. The only immune exposure information available for the cohort was CMV serostatus. A further reported finding was that TCR beta sequences accurately predicted the HLA-A and HLA-B alleles for most subjects in the first cohort. Compared with the roughly 700-donor mean, donors in an Asian-associated ancestry cluster had fewer N-insertions in productive TCRs, according to a later genetic analysis. According to a later analysis, parvovirus B19, influenza, CMV and Epstein-Barr virus appeared linked to several top co-occurrence clusters. A later analysis associated 16,951 TCR beta sequences with specific HLA alleles at a false discovery rate of 0.05. Linkage disequilibrium might explain the correlated functional status among segregating V segments, but an unknown experimental factor could not be ruled out. A later analysis found that HLA-associated TCR beta chains were more clonally expanded and had lower generation probabilities than equally common non-associated chains. Roughly uniform sequencing depth across donors was assumed in presence/absence analyses, although this assumption may not hold. Because HLA typing was unavailable for some donors at each locus, only the typed subset was used in association tests. A few of the identified cytomegalovirus-associated TCR beta chains were confirmed in vitro to be specific for cytomegalovirus antigens. In the study, approximately 150 TCR beta chains were listed as associated with cytomegalovirus. A cluster of highly shared sequence variants was judged likely to be a technical artifact of the sequencing pipeline. An association between a missense DCLRE1C variant and V-gene and J-gene trimming of TCR beta chains was found in a later genetic analysis and replicated in an independent cohort. According to the authors, the approach could potentially be generalized to other disease states and immunological phenotypes. In a later analysis, the rate of TCR association differed among HLA loci, with DRB1 alleles having the most associated TCRs and HLA-C alleles having the fewest. The earlier analysis of some 560 of the donors excluded some 15 rarely observed V segments, including chromosome 9 orphons, because counts were too low. The 87-base-pair reads could not distinguish some IMGT-functional V segments, including TRBV6-2 and TRBV6-3, so those segments were excluded. The cohort was sequenced for TCR beta chains only, and without alpha or paired-chain data the features that could be detected were limited. Most TCR sequences were seen in very few donors, while some public TCRs were found in many individuals. A later analysis found that most CMV-associated TCR beta chains appeared HLA-restricted, with HLA associations seemingly driven largely by CMV exposure. In both the original and validation cohorts, the classifier was reported to diagnose cytomegalovirus status with high specificity and sensitivity.

The library was obtained by the immunoSEQ multiplex PCR assay. For the multiplex PCR, a mixture combining 60 forward primers for TCR Vbeta segments and 13 reverse primers for TCR Jbeta segments was used. Amplification of the CDR3 region of rearranged TCR beta genes was performed with a multiplex PCR assay on genomic DNA. The amplified TCR beta libraries were sequenced on the Illumina HiSeq System as 87-base-pair reads. The study's processing was this. A later analysis tallied 70 million to 100 million unique TCR beta chains across the 660 or so repertoires, and about 10 million of those chains were shared by two or more donors. A nearest-neighbor algorithm error-corrected the raw reads and collapsed the reads into unique sequences, merging closely related sequences to remove PCR and sequencing errors. V, D and J gene segments were assigned by aligning CDR3 sequences to IMGT reference sequences. For a sequence to be retained, a match of at least six nucleotides was required to both a V gene segment and a J gene segment. A rearrangement was called productive if the CDR3 had no stop codons and remained in frame with V and J, and every other rearrangement was called non-productive. CDR3 was defined by IMGT convention, running from the second conserved V-encoded cysteine to the conserved J-encoded phenylalanine. The earlier analysis of approximately 500 of the donors excluded sequences that lacked an unambiguous match to a single V gene segment. An earlier analysis of 500 to 600 of the donors classified V segments as functional when productive rearrangements were above 56.7% and as segregating when the standard deviation between donors was above 5%. To diagnose cytomegalovirus status from the catalog of TCR beta chain sequences, a statistical classification framework was built. In a later analysis, TCR nucleotide sequences were compared against IMGT/GENE-DB human TR gene sequences so that V and J genes could be assigned. In a later analysis, CDR3 sequences and most-parsimonious VDJ recombination scenarios were assigned using the TCRdist pipeline. In a later analysis, every TCR beta chain was defined by the combination of its CDR3 amino acid sequence and its V-gene family, and reads without a unique V-gene family were dropped. To address suspected cross-contamination and a sequencing artifact, a later analysis removed 592 highly shared, low-generation-probability nucleotide sequences. In a later analysis, a clonal expansion index for each public chain was calculated from normalized within-repertoire ranks of inferred template counts. In a later analysis, generation probabilities were computed with a VDJ recombination model fitted to out-of-frame rearrangements, and the resulting probabilities were checked against IGoR. In a later analysis, TCR-TCR, TCR-HLA and TCR-CMV co-occurrence was scored with hypergeometric tests, and a repertoire-size bias correction was applied to TCR pairs. To estimate false discovery rates, a later analysis permuted the HLA or CMV assignments 20 times. In a later analysis, co-occurring TCRs were grouped using DBSCAN, with TCRdist sequence similarity added in when clustering inside HLA-allele-positive subsets. Repertoires with fewer than 30,000 or more than 120,000 public chains, plus five repertoires with anomalous nucleotide sharing, were excluded from co-occurrence clustering. Imported from immuneACCESS, the table was reduced by TCRdb to in-frame sequences with V and J called. These copies leave out some clones; in studies compared against another copy, an unresolved V gene accounts for under half, and the cause of the remainder is not known. V, J and clone size were drawn from that table, and D and trimming were deduced from the DNA. The sample table holds some 120,000 clones, of which roughly 80% were seen once. Clones ranked in the top ten supply around 4% of the sample.

V is reduced by 1 base and J by 3 bases, leaving a spacing of 13 bases between them. Sequences LNHDA (CDR1) and SQIVND (CDR2) are obtained from the germline V gene (reference sequence). From cysteine to phenylalanine, the CDR3 is 15 amino acids long. CDR3 DNA is the only sequence kept; it has 45 bases, read in frame from the first base. Comment on this clone: Its target antigen remains unknown. Base-call qualities are not available, and no considerably larger clone is one nucleotide away.

This receptor chain uses TRBV19 and TRBJ2-7; the D segment could be TRBD1, given 6 matching bases. Sequencing input: PBMCs. This clonotype was sampled from a young man in good health and CMV-seropositive. The CDR3 sequence is CASSIGPTGNYEQYF. The sequence in DNA is TGTGCCAGTAGTATAGGTCCGACAGGAAACTACGAGCAGTACTTC.